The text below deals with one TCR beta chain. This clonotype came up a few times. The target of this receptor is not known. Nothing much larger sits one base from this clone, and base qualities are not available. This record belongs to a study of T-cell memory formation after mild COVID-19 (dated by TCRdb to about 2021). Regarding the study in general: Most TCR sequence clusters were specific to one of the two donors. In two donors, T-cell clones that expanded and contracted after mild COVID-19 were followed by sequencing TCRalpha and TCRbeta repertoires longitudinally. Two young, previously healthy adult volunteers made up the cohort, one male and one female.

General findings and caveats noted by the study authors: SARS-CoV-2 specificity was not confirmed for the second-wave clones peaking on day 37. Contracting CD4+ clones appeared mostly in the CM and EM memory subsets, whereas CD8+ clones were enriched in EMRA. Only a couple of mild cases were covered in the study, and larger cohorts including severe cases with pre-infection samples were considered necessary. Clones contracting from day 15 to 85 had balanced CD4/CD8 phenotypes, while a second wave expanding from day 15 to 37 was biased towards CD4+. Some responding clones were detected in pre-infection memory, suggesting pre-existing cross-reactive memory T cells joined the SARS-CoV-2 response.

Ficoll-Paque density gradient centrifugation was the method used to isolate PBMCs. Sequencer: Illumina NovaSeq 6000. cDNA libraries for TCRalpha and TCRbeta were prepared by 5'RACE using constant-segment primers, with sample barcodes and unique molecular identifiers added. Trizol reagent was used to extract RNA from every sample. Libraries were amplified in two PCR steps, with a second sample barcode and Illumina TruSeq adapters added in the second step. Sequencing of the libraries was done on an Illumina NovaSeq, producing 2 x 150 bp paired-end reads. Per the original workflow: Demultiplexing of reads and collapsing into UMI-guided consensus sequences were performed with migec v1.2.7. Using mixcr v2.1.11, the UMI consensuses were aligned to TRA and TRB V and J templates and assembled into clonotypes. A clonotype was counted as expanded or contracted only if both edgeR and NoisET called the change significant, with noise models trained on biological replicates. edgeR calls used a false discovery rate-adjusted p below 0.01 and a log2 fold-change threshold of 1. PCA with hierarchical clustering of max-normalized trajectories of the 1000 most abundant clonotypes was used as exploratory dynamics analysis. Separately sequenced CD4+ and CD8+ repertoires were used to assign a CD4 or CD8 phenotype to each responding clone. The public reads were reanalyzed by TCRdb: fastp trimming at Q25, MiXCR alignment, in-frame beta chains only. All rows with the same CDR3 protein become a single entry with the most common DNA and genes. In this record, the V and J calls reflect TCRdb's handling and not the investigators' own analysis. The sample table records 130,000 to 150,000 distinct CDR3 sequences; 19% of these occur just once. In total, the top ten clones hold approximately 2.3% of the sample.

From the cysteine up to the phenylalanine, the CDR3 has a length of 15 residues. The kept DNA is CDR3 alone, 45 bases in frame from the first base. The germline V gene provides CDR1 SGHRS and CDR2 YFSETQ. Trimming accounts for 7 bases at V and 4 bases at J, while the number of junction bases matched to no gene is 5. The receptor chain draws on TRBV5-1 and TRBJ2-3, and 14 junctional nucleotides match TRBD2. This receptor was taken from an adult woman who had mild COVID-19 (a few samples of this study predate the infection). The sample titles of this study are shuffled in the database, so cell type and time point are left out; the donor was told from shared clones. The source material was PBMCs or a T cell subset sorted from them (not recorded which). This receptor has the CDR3 CASRLAGGVSDTQYF. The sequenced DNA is TGCGCCAGCCGACTAGCGGGGGGGGTGTCAGATACGCAGTATTTT.